This T cell receptor beta chain was captured by sequencing in a study of OX40 agonist ivuxolimab in advanced cancers. This clone was seen a single time. The CDR3 is made up of 13 amino acids. Per germline, CDR1 SGHDT and CDR2 YYEEEE. Trimming cost V 4 bases and J 7 bases, with 11 bases left between them. This table comes from immunoSEQ multiplex PCR, and its TCRdb copy is limited to in-frame clones, with some not included. The sample yields fewer than 35,000 clones, around 90% seen once. The clonotype was recovered from an adult with an advanced solid tumor such as melanoma, head and neck, liver or kidney cancer. Sequences were derived from CD4+ or CD8+ T cells sorted from blood, sampled in a trial of the OX40 agonist ivuxolimab. This sequence joins TRBV5-6 and TRBJ2-2; D may be TRBD1 (5 bases). The CDR3 DNA sequence: TGTGCCAGCAGCCTCAGGGTTTTCGGGGAGCTGTTTTTT. This codes for CASSLRVFGELFF.